The rows below give T cell receptor beta chains drawn from one sample of a study of T cells in Graves' hyperthyroidism and ophthalmopathy. TCRdb passed the multiplex PCR reads through MiXCR, listing each CDR3 protein once. The sample yields hundreds of thousands of distinct CDR3 sequences, roughly 15% seen once. The sequenced sample was blood. The source of these receptors is a man aged 18 to 29 with Graves' ophthalmopathy. Both conserved end residues are part of each CDR3. A D gene is named only where the DNA matches it firmly. Clone size appears in some rows only: once, few, many, or a class for an expanded clone.

v_call,clone_size,d_call,j_call,cdr3_aa,cdr3_nt
TRBV15,few,-,TRBJ2-6,CATSRDGTAGANVLTF,TGTGCCACCAGCAGAGACGGGACCGCTGGGGCCAACGTCCTGACTTTC
TRBV2,many,TRBD2,TRBJ2-1,CASSEAGPTGGNEQFF,TGTGCCAGCAGTGAAGCGGGTCCAACGGGGGGGAATGAGCAGTTCTTC
TRBV27,many,-,TRBJ2-6,CASSRAYGANVLTF,TGTGCCAGCAGTCGGGCATACGGGGCCAACGTCCTGACTTTC
TRBV7-9,-,-,TRBJ2-6,CANSSRGGLAGANVLTF,TGTGCCAACAGCTCCCGAGGGGGGTTGGCCGGGGCCAACGTCCTGACTTTC
TRBV7-2,many,-,TRBJ1-1,CASSAPGRTEAFF,TGTGCCAGCAGCGCACCAGGGCGAACTGAAGCTTTCTTT
TRBV19,many,-,TRBJ2-1,CASSLLGSRHEQFF,TGTGCCAGTAGTCTTCTAGGGAGCAGGCATGAGCAGTTCTTC
TRBV29-1,few,-,TRBJ2-2,CSVEVGNGGELFF,TGCAGCGTTGAAGTGGGGAACGGCGGGGAGCTGTTTTTT
TRBV4-1,few,TRBD1,TRBJ2-1,CASSSRDRVHNEQFF,TGCGCCAGCAGCTCCCGGGACAGGGTACACAATGAGCAGTTCTTC
TRBV12-3/TRBV12-4,many,TRBD1,TRBJ2-2,CASRYRGTGELFF,TGTGCCAGCAGGTACAGGGGAACCGGGGAGCTGTTTTTT
TRBV20-1,many,-,TRBJ2-3,CSAPHTDSTDTQYF,TGCAGTGCTCCCCACACGGACAGCACAGATACGCAGTATTTT
TRBV20-1,many,TRBD2,TRBJ2-1,CSAKASGRAGEQFF,TGCAGTGCTAAGGCTAGCGGGAGGGCAGGGGAGCAGTTCTTC
TRBV6-1,-,-,TRBJ1-1,CASRDTKAFF,TGTGCCAGTAGGGACACCAAGGCTTTCTTT
TRBV7-3,many,-,TRBJ2-1,CASSLAGNNEQFF,TGTGCCAGCAGCTTAGCGGGAAACAATGAGCAGTTCTTC
TRBV19,many,TRBD2,TRBJ2-3,CASSPAGFDTDTQYF,TGTGCCAGTAGTCCAGCGGGATTTGACACAGATACGCAGTATTTT
TRBV9,few,-,TRBJ2-1,CASSVEGRGAIEQFF,TGTGCCAGCAGCGTAGAGGGCAGGGGTGCGATTGAGCAGTTCTTC
TRBV12-3/TRBV12-4,many,-,TRBJ1-2,CASASLGAGGYTF,TGTGCCAGCGCTAGCCTGGGGGCGGGGGGCTACACCTTC
TRBV20-1,many,TRBD2,TRBJ2-5,CSASPGTSGQETQYF,TGCAGTGCTAGTCCTGGGACTAGCGGACAAGAGACCCAGTACTTC
TRBV15,many,TRBD2,TRBJ2-3,CATSRGLAGDRTDTQYF,TGTGCCACCAGCAGAGGGCTAGCGGGGGACAGGACAGATACGCAGTATTTT
TRBV30,many,-,TRBJ2-7,CAYHSGSYEQYF,TGTGCCTACCATAGCGGATCCTACGAGCAGTACTTC
TRBV15,few,-,TRBJ1-5,CATSRDQGINQPQHF,TGTGCCACCAGCAGAGATCAGGGTATCAATCAGCCCCAGCATTTT
TRBV7-8,many,-,TRBJ1-6,CASSLDSSSSYNSPLHF,TGTGCCAGCAGCTTAGATTCTTCCAGCTCCTATAATTCACCCCTCCACTTT
TRBV7-9,many,-,TRBJ2-5,CASSLGWESETQYF,TGTGCCAGCAGCTTAGGGTGGGAGTCCGAGACCCAGTACTTC
TRBV18,many,TRBD2,TRBJ2-5,CASSPLAGAQETQYF,TGTGCCAGCTCACCACTCGCGGGAGCCCAAGAGACCCAGTACTTC
TRBV3-1,-,-,TRBJ2-2,CASSQGVGGADTGELFF,TGTGCCAGCAGCCAAGGGGTGGGGGGCGCAGACACCGGGGAGCTGTTTTTT
TRBV7-8,many,-,TRBJ2-7,CASSLVASVPSYEQYF,TGTGCCAGCAGCTTAGTGGCTAGCGTACCCTCCTACGAGCAGTACTTC
TRBV5-1,many,TRBD1,TRBJ2-7,CASSLGQGAYEQYF,TGCGCCAGCAGCTTGGGACAGGGGGCCTACGAGCAGTACTTC
TRBV15,-,TRBD2,TRBJ2-1,CATSTGLAGGRSYNEQFF,TGTGCCACATCAACGGGGCTAGCGGGAGGGCGCTCCTACAATGAGCAGTTCTTC